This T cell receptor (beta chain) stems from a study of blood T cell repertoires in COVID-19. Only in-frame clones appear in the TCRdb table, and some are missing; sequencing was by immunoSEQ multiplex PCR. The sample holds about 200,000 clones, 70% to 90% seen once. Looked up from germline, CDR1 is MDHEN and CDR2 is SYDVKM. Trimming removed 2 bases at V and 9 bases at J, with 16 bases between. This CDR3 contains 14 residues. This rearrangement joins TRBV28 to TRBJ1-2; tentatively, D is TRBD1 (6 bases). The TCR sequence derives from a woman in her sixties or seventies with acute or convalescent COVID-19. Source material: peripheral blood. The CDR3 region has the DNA TGTGCCAGCAGTTTAAGAGACAGGTGGGATAGCTACACCTTC. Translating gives CASSLRDRWDSYTF.